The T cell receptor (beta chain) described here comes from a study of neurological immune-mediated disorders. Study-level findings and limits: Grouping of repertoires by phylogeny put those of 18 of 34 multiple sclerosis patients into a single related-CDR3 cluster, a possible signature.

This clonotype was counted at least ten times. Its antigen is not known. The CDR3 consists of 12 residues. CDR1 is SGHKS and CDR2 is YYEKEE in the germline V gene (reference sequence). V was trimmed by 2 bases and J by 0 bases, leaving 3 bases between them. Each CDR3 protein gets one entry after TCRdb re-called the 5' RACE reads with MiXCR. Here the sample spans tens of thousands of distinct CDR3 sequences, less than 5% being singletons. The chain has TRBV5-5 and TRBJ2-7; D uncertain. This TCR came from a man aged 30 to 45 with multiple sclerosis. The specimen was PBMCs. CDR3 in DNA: TGTGCCAGCAGCTTTCACTCCTACGAGCAGTACTTC. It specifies CASSFHSYEQYF.